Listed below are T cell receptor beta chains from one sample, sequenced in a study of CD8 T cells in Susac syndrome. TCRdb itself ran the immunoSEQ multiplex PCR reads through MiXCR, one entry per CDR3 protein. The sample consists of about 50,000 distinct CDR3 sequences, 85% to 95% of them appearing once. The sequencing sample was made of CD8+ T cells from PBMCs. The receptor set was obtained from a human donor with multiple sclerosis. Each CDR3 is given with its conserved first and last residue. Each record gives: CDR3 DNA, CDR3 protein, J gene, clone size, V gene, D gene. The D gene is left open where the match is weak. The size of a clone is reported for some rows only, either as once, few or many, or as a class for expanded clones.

cdr3_nt: TGTGCCAGCAGTGAAGCTGGAAAATATGAGCAGTTCTTC
cdr3_aa: CASSEAGKYEQFF
j_call: TRBJ2-1
clone_size: NA
v_call: TRBV2
d_call: NA

cdr3_nt: TGTGCCATCAGTGAGAGCTCCTACAATGAGCAGTTCTTC
cdr3_aa: CAISESSYNEQFF
j_call: TRBJ2-1
clone_size: NA
v_call: TRBV10-3
d_call: NA

cdr3_nt: TGTGCCAGCAGCCCCGACGAGAGGACTGAAGCTTTCTTT
cdr3_aa: CASSPDERTEAFF
j_call: TRBJ1-1
clone_size: once
v_call: TRBV4-2
d_call: NA

cdr3_nt: TGTGCCAGTAGTCTCCGGGGGGGCGGCAATCAGCCCCAGCATTTT
cdr3_aa: CASSLRGGGNQPQHF
j_call: TRBJ1-5
clone_size: once
v_call: TRBV19
d_call: NA

cdr3_nt: TGTGCCAGCACCACAGGGTATCGAGCTTTCTTT
cdr3_aa: CASTTGYRAFF
j_call: TRBJ1-1
clone_size: NA
v_call: TRBV7-9
d_call: NA

cdr3_nt: TGCAGTGATTCGGGACTAGCACGGGAGACCCAGTACTTC
cdr3_aa: CSDSGLARETQYF
j_call: TRBJ2-5
clone_size: NA
v_call: TRBV20-1
d_call: TRBD2

cdr3_nt: TGCAGCGTTGGGGAGAATGGCTACACCTTC
cdr3_aa: CSVGENGYTF
j_call: TRBJ1-2
clone_size: NA
v_call: TRBV29-1
d_call: NA

cdr3_nt: TGTGCCAGTAGTATCCAAAAAGGGACAGGGGCGTTAGATGAAAAACTGTTTTTT
cdr3_aa: CASSIQKGTGALDEKLFF
j_call: TRBJ1-4
clone_size: NA
v_call: TRBV19
d_call: TRBD1

cdr3_nt: TGTGCCAGCAGCTTACAGGGGGAAGGCTACACCTTC
cdr3_aa: CASSLQGEGYTF
j_call: TRBJ1-2
clone_size: NA
v_call: TRBV9
d_call: TRBD1

cdr3_nt: TGTGCCACCAGCAGAGATGGCCACGAGCAGTACTTC
cdr3_aa: CATSRDGHEQYF
j_call: TRBJ2-7
clone_size: NA
v_call: TRBV15
d_call: NA